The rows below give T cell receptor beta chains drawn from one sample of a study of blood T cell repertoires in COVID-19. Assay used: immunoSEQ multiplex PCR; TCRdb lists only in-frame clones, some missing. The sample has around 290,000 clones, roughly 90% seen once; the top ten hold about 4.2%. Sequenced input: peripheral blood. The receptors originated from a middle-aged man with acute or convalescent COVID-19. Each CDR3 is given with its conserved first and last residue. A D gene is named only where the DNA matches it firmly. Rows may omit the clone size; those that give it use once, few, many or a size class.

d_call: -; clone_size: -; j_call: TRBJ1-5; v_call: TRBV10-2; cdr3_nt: TGCGCCAGCACCGACAGTGATAGCAATCAGCCCCAGCATTTT; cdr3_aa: CASTDSDSNQPQHF
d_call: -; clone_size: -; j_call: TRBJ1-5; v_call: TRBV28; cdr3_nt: TGTGCCAGCAGTTCATTTGGGGAGAGTCAGCCCCAGCATTTT; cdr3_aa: CASSSFGESQPQHF
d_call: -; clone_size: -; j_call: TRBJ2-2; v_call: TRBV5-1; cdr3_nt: TGCGCCAGCAGCCCCAGGATGGGGGGGAACACCGGGGAGCTGTTTTTT; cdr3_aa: CASSPRMGGNTGELFF
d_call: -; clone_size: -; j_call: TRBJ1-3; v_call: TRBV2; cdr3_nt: TGTGCCAGCAGCGCCCCGGGAGGCTCTGGAAACACCATATATTTT; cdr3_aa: CASSAPGGSGNTIYF
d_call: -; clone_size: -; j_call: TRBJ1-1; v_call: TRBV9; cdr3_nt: TGTGCCAGCAGCCCCGGACACAAGAACACTGAAGCTTTCTTT; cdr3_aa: CASSPGHKNTEAFF
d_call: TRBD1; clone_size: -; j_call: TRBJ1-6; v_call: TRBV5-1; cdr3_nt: TGCGCCAGCAGCGGACAGGGTAACAATTCACCCCTCCACTTT; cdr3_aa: CASSGQGNNSPLHF
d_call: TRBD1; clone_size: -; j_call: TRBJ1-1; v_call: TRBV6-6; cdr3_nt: TGTGCCAGCATTCTAACAGGGGGATCTGGCACTGAAGCTTTCTTT; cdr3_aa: CASILTGGSGTEAFF
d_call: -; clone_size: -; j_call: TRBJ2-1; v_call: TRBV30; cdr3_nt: TGTGCCTGGAGTACCTTTAGTTTCAATGAGCAGTTCTTC; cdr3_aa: CAWSTFSFNEQFF
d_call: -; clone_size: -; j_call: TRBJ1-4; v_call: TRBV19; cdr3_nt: TGTGCCAGTAGTACCTCGGGAGTGGGGTGGGCTAATGAAAAACTGTTTTTT; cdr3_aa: CASSTSGVGWANEKLFF
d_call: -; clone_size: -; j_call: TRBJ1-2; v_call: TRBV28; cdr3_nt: TGTGCCGTACTATCGGGCGGGGGCTACACCTTC; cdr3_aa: CAVLSGGGYTF
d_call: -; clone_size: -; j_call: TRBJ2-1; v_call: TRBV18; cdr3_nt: TGTGCCAGCTCACCCGGGAGGACAGTCTCCTACAATGAGCAGTTCTTC; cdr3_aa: CASSPGRTVSYNEQFF
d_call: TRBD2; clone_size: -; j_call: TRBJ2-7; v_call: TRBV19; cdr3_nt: TGTGCCACCTCGACTAGCGGAACCTACGAGCAGTACTTC; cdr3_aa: CATSTSGTYEQYF
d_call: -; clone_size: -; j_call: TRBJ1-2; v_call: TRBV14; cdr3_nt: TGTGCCAGCAGCCAAGATCCTTATGGCTACACCTTC; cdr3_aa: CASSQDPYGYTF
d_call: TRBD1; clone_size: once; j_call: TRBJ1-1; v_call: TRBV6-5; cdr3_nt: TGTGCCAGCATTGGGACAGGCACTGAAGCTTTCTTT; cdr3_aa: CASIGTGTEAFF
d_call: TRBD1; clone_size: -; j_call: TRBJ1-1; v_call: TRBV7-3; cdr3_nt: TGTGCCAGCAGCTTAAATCGTCCGGGACAGGGTTCTACTGAAGCTTTCTTT; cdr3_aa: CASSLNRPGQGSTEAFF
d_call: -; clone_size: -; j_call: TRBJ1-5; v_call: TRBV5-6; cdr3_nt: TGTGCCAGCACCCTTTCTACAGGCAATCAGCCCCAGCATTTT; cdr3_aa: CASTLSTGNQPQHF
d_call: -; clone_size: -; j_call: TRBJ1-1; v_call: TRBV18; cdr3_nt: TGTGCCAGCTCACCTAATTGGGGAAGCGGGACTGAAGCTTTCTTT; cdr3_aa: CASSPNWGSGTEAFF
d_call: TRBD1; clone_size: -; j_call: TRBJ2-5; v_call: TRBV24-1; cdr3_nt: TGTGCCACCAGTGACTCGAGAGGGGGCGGAGAGACCCAGTACTTC; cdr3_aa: CATSDSRGGGETQYF
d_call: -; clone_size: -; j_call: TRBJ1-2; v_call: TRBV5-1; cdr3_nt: TGCGCCAGCAGCTCACCCCCAGATAACTATGGCTACACCTTC; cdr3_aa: CASSSPPDNYGYTF
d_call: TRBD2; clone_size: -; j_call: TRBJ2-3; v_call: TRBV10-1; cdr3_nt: TGCGCCAGCAGTGAGTCGTTGCGGGGGGGCCCGGATACGCAGTATTTT; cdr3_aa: CASSESLRGGPDTQYF
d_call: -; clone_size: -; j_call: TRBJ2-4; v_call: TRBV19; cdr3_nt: TGTGCCAGTAGTAACCTGGACAGCTCAGGGATTCAGTACTTC; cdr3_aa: CASSNLDSSGIQYF
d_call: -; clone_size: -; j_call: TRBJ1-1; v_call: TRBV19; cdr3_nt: TGTGCCAGTAGCCCGGAGCTGGGTGCGGTGAACACTGAAGCTTTCTTT; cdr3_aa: CASSPELGAVNTEAFF
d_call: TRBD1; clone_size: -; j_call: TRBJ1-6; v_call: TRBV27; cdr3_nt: TGTGCCAGCAGTCCTCGACAGGGCTTACCCCTCCACTTT; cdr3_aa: CASSPRQGLPLHF